This T cell receptor beta chain is from a study of blood T cell repertoires in COVID-19 (dated by TCRdb to the early 2020s). Background on the whole study: Samples from collaborators originated in the United States, Italy and Spain and spanned both the acute and convalescent phases of COVID-19. Where available, HLA class I and class II types were taken from metadata supplied by the sample provider and were not determined by assay-based typing. Sample metadata almost always included a de-identified subject ID, COVID-19 status, age in years and sex. Samples were obtained from the ongoing ImmuneRACE study (first 160 participants) and from 1,000 to 1,500 subjects provided by 6 global collaborators. The material from the prospective study consisted of cDNA or gDNA derived from T cells, B-cell-depleted T cells, or PBMCs. The repertoires were made available in a free public database intended to serve as a resource for research on the immune response to SARS-CoV-2. Subjects who had been exposed to COVID-19, were actively infected with it, or had recovered from it provided the deeply sampled blood TCRbeta repertoires that made up the dataset.

TCRbeta CDR3 regions were amplified from genomic DNA by means of the immunoSEQ Assay, a bias-controlled multiplex PCR. The original pipeline was this. The number of nucleated cells in each sample was estimated from the amplification of reference gene primers within the assay. Sequence reads were collapsed and filtered to measure the absolute abundance of every unique TCRbeta CDR3 rearrangement. For each sample, productive Simpson clonality was calculated by taking the square root of Simpson's diversity index across productive rearrangements. TCRdb carries this immuneACCESS record with in-frame sequences only. Its versions omit some clonotypes, under half of them owing to an unresolved V gene in the studies checked, with the rest unexplained. The V and J calls and the clone size are those of that table, but D and trimming were determined from the DNA. This sample has fewer than 85,000 clones in its table, and 80% to 90% of those were observed once. The ten largest make up roughly 4.8% of the sample.

The collaborating institutions used their own protocols to collect whole blood in K2EDTA tubes. For TCRbeta analysis, collaborators shipped samples as frozen whole blood, isolated PBMCs, or DNA extracted from either of those sample types. The germline V gene specifies SGHTA as CDR1 and FQGNSA as CDR2. Trimmed from V: 5 bases; trimmed from J: 4 bases; junction bases lacking a gene match: 8. From the cysteine up to the phenylalanine, the CDR3 has a length of 15 residues. Of the read, only the CDR3 DNA is kept; its 45 bases are in frame from base 1. Worth noting for this clone: Its target antigen remains unknown. There are no base qualities to consult, and no much larger clone falls within one base.

The full study reports these points: The quantity of clinical and demographic metadata differed by source and by participant and was supplied without curation.

The sequencing input was peripheral blood. The TCR comes from a woman of 80 years or more with active or convalescent COVID-19. Recombination joined TRBV7-2 with TRBJ2-7, and TRBD2 aligns with 10 junction nucleotides. The DNA is TGTGCCAGCAGCAAAACCGGGACTAGCGTTTACGAGCAGTACTTC. This translates into CASSKTGTSVYEQYF. Outside the CDR3, residues come from the reference TRBV7-2 and TRBJ2-7 proteins, so the full variable domain is: GAGVSQSPSNKVTEKGKDVELRCDPISGHTALYWYRQSLGQGLEFLIYFQGNSAPDKSGLPSDRFSAERTGGSVSTLTIQRTQQEDSAVYLCASSKTGTSVYEQYFGPGTRLTVT.